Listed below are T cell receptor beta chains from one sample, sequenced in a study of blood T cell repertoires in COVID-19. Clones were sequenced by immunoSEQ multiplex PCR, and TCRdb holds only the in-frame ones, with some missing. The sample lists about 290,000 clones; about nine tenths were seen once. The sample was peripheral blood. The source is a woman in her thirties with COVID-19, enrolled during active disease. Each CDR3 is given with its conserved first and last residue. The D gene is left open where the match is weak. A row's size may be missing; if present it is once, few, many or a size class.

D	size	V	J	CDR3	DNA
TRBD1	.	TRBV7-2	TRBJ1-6	CASSYWTGSSYNSPLHF	TGTGCCAGCAGCTATTGGACAGGGTCCTCCTATAATTCACCCCTCCACTTT
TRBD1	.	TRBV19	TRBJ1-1	CASSIVGTGTTEAFF	TGTGCCAGTAGTATAGTTGGGACAGGGACCACTGAAGCTTTCTTT
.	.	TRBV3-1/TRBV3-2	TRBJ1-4	CASSRPGRGYEKLFF	TGTGCCAGCAGCCGACCGGGTCGCGGGTATGAAAAACTGTTTTTT
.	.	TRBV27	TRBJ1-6	CASSRIDSPLHF	TGTGCCAGTAGCCGGATCGATTCACCCCTCCACTTT
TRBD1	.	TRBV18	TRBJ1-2	CASSPDRVDGYTF	TGTGCCAGCTCACCCGACAGGGTAGATGGCTACACCTTC
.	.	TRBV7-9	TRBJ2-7	CASSFAGVTYEQYF	TGTGCCAGCAGCTTTGCCGGGGTTACCTACGAGCAGTACTTC
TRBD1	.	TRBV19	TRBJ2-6	CASTDRGRKGANVLTF	TGTGCCTCAACGGACAGGGGGCGAAAAGGGGCCAACGTCCTGACTTTC
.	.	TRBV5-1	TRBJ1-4	CASRRGVDSRATNEKLFF	TGCGCCAGCCGCCGGGGCGTGGACAGCCGTGCAACTAATGAAAAACTGTTTTTT
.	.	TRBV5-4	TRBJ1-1	CASSTNLGVGTEAFF	TGTGCCAGCAGCACCAATTTAGGGGTTGGCACTGAAGCTTTCTTT
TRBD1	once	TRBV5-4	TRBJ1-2	CASSLTGVTEIYGYTF	TGTGCCAGCAGTTTAACAGGGGTCACTGAAATCTATGGCTACACCTTC
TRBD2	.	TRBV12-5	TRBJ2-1	CASGRLLAGGTRYNEQFF	TGTGCTAGTGGTCGATTACTAGCGGGGGGAACGCGGTACAATGAGCAGTTCTTC
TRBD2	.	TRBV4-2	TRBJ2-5	CASSHLSGSGLKETQYF	TGTGCCAGCAGCCACCTTTCGGGTAGCGGGCTTAAAGAGACCCAGTACTTC
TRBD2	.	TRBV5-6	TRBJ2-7	CASRPGTRAYEQYF	TGTGCCAGCAGACCCGGGACTAGGGCCTACGAGCAGTACTTC
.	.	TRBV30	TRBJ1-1	CAWSETGTEAFF	TGTGCCTGGAGTGAGACAGGCACTGAAGCTTTCTTT
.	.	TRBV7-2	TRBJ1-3	CASKPRRTIYF	TGTGCCAGCAAACCGCGCCGCACCATATATTTT
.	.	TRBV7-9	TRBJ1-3	CASSSREEAGNTIYF	TGTGCCAGCAGCTCCAGGGAAGAGGCTGGAAACACCATATATTTT
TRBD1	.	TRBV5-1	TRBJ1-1	CASWDSKSMNTEAFF	TGCGCCAGCTGGGACAGCAAGTCCATGAACACTGAAGCTTTCTTT
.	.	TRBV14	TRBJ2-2	CASSQVQGTGGELFF	TGTGCCAGCAGCCAAGTGCAGGGGACCGGCGGGGAGCTGTTTTTT
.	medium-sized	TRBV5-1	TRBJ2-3	CASSSETGDTQYF	TGCGCCAGCAGCTCCGAAACAGGAGATACGCAGTATTTT
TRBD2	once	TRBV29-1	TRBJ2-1	CTTSEAYNEQFF	TGCACGACTAGCGAGGCCTACAATGAGCAGTTCTTC
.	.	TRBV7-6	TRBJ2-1	CASSLQGTHNEQFF	TGTGCCAGCAGCTTACAGGGCACTCACAATGAGCAGTTCTTC
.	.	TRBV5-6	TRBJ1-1	CASSLGGDWTEAFF	TGTGCCAGCAGCTTGGGCGGGGACTGGACTGAAGCTTTCTTT
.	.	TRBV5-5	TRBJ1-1	CASSPGVGRGTEAFF	TGTGCCAGCAGCCCTGGGGTAGGGAGGGGCACTGAAGCTTTCTTT
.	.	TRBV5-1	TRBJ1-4	CASSFEASTWREKLFF	TGCGCCAGCAGCTTTGAGGCTTCAACTTGGAGGGAAAAACTGTTTTTT
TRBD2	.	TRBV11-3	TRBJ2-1	CASSLGTSPLVEQFF	TGTGCCAGCAGCTTAGGGACTAGCCCGTTGGTTGAGCAGTTCTTC
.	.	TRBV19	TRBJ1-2	CASSKTETNYGYTF	TGTGCCAGTAGCAAAACAGAGACTAACTATGGCTACACCTTC
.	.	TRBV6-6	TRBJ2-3	CASGPAGARTDTQYF	TGTGCCAGCGGTCCAGCAGGGGCAAGAACAGATACGCAGTATTTT
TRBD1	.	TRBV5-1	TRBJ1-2	CASSLDRTGVYGYTF	TGCGCCAGCAGCTTGGACCGGACAGGGGTCTATGGCTACACCTTC
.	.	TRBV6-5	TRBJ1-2	CASSFTTGTNYGYTF	TGTGCCAGCAGTTTCACGACAGGCACTAACTATGGCTACACCTTC
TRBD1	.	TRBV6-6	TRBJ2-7	CASSPPTGNEQYF	TGTGCCAGCAGCCCACCGACAGGGAACGAGCAGTACTTC
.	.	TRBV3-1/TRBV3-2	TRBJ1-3	CASSPQGISGNTIYF	TGTGCCAGCAGCCCGCAGGGGATCTCTGGAAACACCATATATTTT
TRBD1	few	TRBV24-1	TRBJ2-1	CATSDPRTGQHNEQFF	TGTGCCACCAGTGACCCTCGGACGGGACAGCACAATGAGCAGTTCTTC
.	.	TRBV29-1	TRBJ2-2	CSALGLSNTGELFF	TGCAGCGCCCTGGGGCTATCGAACACCGGGGAGCTGTTTTTT
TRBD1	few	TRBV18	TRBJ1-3	CASQGQSSGNTIYF	TGTGCCAGCCAGGGACAGAGCTCTGGAAACACCATATATTTT
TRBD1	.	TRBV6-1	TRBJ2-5	CASSEGYRTGGRETQYF	TGTGCCAGCAGTGAAGGGTATCGGACAGGGGGCCGGGAGACCCAGTACTTC